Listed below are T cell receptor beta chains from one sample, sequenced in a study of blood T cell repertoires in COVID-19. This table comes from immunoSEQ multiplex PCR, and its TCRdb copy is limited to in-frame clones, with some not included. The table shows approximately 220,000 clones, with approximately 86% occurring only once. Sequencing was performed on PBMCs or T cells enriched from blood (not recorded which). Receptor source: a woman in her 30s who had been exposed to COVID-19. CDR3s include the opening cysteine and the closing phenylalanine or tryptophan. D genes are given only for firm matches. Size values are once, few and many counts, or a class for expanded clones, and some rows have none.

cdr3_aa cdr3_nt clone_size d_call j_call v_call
CASSYKGVNTEAFF TGTGCCAGCAGTTATAAGGGGGTGAACACTGAAGCTTTCTTT once . TRBJ1-1 TRBV6-5
CASRRGDRLTDTQYF TGTGCCAGCCGCCGAGGGGACAGGCTCACAGATACGCAGTATTTT . TRBD1 TRBJ2-3 TRBV6-5
CASNAGGSSYNSPLHF TGTGCCAGCAACGCGGGGGGGAGCTCCTATAATTCACCCCTCCACTTT . . TRBJ1-6 TRBV5-6
CAGGQASYEQYF TGTGCCGGGGGACAGGCCTCCTACGAGCAGTACTTC . TRBD1 TRBJ2-7 TRBV2
CASSEGLAASTDTQYF TGTGCCAGCAGTGAGGGACTAGCGGCTAGCACAGATACGCAGTATTTT . TRBD2 TRBJ2-3 TRBV2
CASSSGVGQTYNSPLHF TGTGCCAGCAGCTCCGGGGTAGGACAGACTTATAATTCACCCCTCCACTTT . . TRBJ1-6 TRBV11-3
CASRDPGTGYGYTF TGTGCCAGCAGGGATCCCGGGACAGGATATGGCTACACCTTC . TRBD1 TRBJ1-2 TRBV7-8
CATSKGAGAKNIQYF TGTGCCACCAGTAAGGGAGCCGGAGCCAAAAACATTCAGTACTTC . . TRBJ2-4 TRBV24-1
CASRSTANTEAFF TGTGCCAGCAGATCCACAGCGAACACTGAAGCTTTCTTT . . TRBJ1-1 TRBV6-5
CAWIPRASGLTGELFF TGTGCCTGGATTCCTCGGGCTAGCGGGCTCACCGGGGAGCTGTTTTTT . TRBD2 TRBJ2-2 TRBV30
CASSQGLAGGQAKNIQYF TGTGCCAGCAGCCAAGGCCTAGCGGGGGGGCAAGCCAAAAACATTCAGTACTTC once TRBD2 TRBJ2-4 TRBV4-2
CASSPLPGDGNTIYF TGTGCCAGCAGCCCGCTTCCAGGGGACGGAAACACCATATATTTT . . TRBJ1-3 TRBV11-3
CASSATRAAGTEAFF TGTGCCAGCAGCGCAACCCGGGCTGCGGGAACTGAAGCTTTCTTT . . TRBJ1-1 TRBV9
CASSTAAGDQPQHF TGTGCCAGTAGTACCGCGGCGGGAGATCAGCCCCAGCATTTT . . TRBJ1-5 TRBV19
CASSPRTGEAYEQYF TGTGCCAGCAGCCCAAGGACAGGGGAAGCCTACGAGCAGTACTTC . TRBD1 TRBJ2-7 TRBV7-2
CASSQDQQGHYGYTF TGTGCCAGCAGCCAAGATCAGCAGGGCCACTATGGCTACACCTTC . . TRBJ1-2 TRBV3-1/TRBV3-2
CDTHRGGLIQTHSEAFF TGTGACACCCACCGAGGGGGTCTTATTCAGACCCATTCTGAAGCTTTCTTT . . TRBJ1-1 TRBV6-4
CASSSAGVGKNIQYF TGTGCCAGCAGCTCTGCCGGGGTTGGCAAAAACATTCAGTACTTC . . TRBJ2-4 TRBV7-2
CSAQGPTEAFF TGCAGTGCCCAGGGGCCCACTGAAGCTTTCTTT . . TRBJ1-1 TRBV20-1
CASSQRDTNYGYTF TGTGCCAGCAGCCAGAGGGATACTAACTATGGCTACACCTTC . . TRBJ1-2 TRBV3-1/TRBV3-2
CASSPGLAGGTPPSTDTQYF TGTGCCAGCAGCCCGGGACTAGCGGGGGGGACCCCTCCTAGCACAGATACGCAGTATTTT . TRBD2 TRBJ2-3 TRBV7-6
CATSSYRSNQPQHF TGTGCCACCAGCAGCTACAGGAGCAATCAGCCCCAGCATTTT . . TRBJ1-5 TRBV15
CASSSGQGTDTQYF TGTGCCAGCAGTTCGGGACAGGGAACAGATACGCAGTATTTT . TRBD1 TRBJ2-3 TRBV2
CASSEGSGYEQYF TGTGCCAGCAGTGAAGGAAGCGGTTACGAGCAGTACTTC . . TRBJ2-7 TRBV2
CASSSKVGKNEQFF TGTGCCAGCAGCTCCAAGGTCGGGAAAAATGAGCAGTTCTTC . . TRBJ2-1 TRBV7-6
CASSPPYLSDTYEQYF TGTGCCAGCAGCCCTCCCTACTTATCCGACACCTACGAGCAGTACTTC . . TRBJ2-7 TRBV11-2
CASSPRTGYEQYF TGTGCCAGCAGCCCAAGGACAGGGTACGAGCAGTACTTC . TRBD1 TRBJ2-7 TRBV9
CASTWTSGVSNEQFF TGTGCCAGCACCTGGACTAGCGGGGTTAGCAATGAGCAGTTCTTC . TRBD2 TRBJ2-1 TRBV7-2
CATRDPAGYGYTF TGTGCCACCAGGGACCCGGCGGGCTATGGCTACACCTTC . . TRBJ1-2 TRBV24-1
CASSPPGQGNEKLFF TGTGCCAGCTCACCACCGGGACAGGGTAATGAAAAACTGTTTTTT . TRBD1 TRBJ1-4 TRBV18
CASREGGNSNQPQHF TGTGCCAGCAGGGAGGGGGGGAATAGCAATCAGCCCCAGCATTTT . . TRBJ1-5 TRBV6-5
CAWSGSAGQSRGYNVLTF TGTGCCTGGAGTGGTTCAGCGGGCCAAAGTCGGGGATACAACGTCCTGACTTTC . . TRBJ2-6 TRBV30
CASSPQGNEKLFF TGTGCCAGCAGCCCTCAGGGTAATGAAAAACTGTTTTTT few . TRBJ1-4 TRBV11-3
CSVADRLGGYTF TGCAGCGTCGCGGATAGGCTAGGTGGCTACACCTTC . . TRBJ1-2 TRBV29-1
CASSYRGQNYGYTF TGTGCCAGCAGTTACCGGGGACAGAACTATGGCTACACCTTC . TRBD1 TRBJ1-2 TRBV6-2/TRBV6-3
CASSQNLGQGGTDTQYF TGTGCCAGCAGCCAGAACCTCGGACAGGGAGGGACAGATACGCAGTATTTT few . TRBJ2-3 TRBV4-2
CASSSQGPEQYF TGTGCCAGCAGTTCACAGGGCCCCGAGCAGTACTTC . . TRBJ2-7 TRBV12-3/TRBV12-4
CATSGAMDRGNYEQYF TGTGCCACCAGCGGAGCAATGGACAGGGGTAATTACGAGCAGTACTTC . TRBD1 TRBJ2-7 TRBV15
CASSGQQGLGQPQHF TGTGCCAGTAGTGGCCAACAGGGATTGGGTCAGCCCCAGCATTTT . . TRBJ1-5 TRBV19
CASSLRGSNEKLFF TGTGCCAGCAGCTTAAGGGGGTCTAATGAAAAACTGTTTTTT many . TRBJ1-4 TRBV7-9
CATQTSGGADTQYF TGTGCCACCCAGACTAGCGGGGGGGCAGATACGCAGTATTTT large TRBD2 TRBJ2-3 TRBV10-3
CSVETPTGPHSYEQYF TGCAGCGTTGAAACCCCGACAGGTCCCCACTCCTACGAGCAGTACTTC . . TRBJ2-7 TRBV29-1
CASSYDIGVKAYTF TGCGCCAGCAGCTATGACATCGGGGTTAAAGCCTACACCTTC few . TRBJ1-2 TRBV5-1
CASSQGAYEQYF TGTGCCAGCTCCCAGGGGGCTTACGAGCAGTACTTC . TRBD1 TRBJ2-7 TRBV28
CATSVGQGVYTF TGTGCCACCAGTGTGGGACAGGGGGTTTACACCTTC many TRBD1 TRBJ1-2 TRBV24-1
CASSRDTGGRTQHF TGTGCCAGCAGCAGAGATACAGGGGGTAGGACCCAGCATTTT . TRBD1 TRBJ1-5 TRBV7-9
CASSPKGTGANSPLHF TGTGCCAGCAGCCCCAAGGGGACAGGGGCGAATTCACCCCTCCACTTT few TRBD1 TRBJ1-6 TRBV3-1/TRBV3-2
CASRAGGLADTQYF TGTGCCAGCAGAGCGGGGGGGCTGGCAGATACGCAGTATTTT . TRBD2 TRBJ2-3 TRBV2
CASSDRTKNTEAFF TGTGCCAGCAGTGACAGGACAAAGAACACTGAAGCTTTCTTT . . TRBJ1-1 TRBV25-1
CASSMGQGLGNEQFF TGTGCCAGTAGTATGGGACAGGGGTTGGGTAATGAGCAGTTCTTC . TRBD1 TRBJ2-1 TRBV19
CASSLLAGNEKLFF TGTGCCAGCAGCTTGTTGGCAGGTAATGAAAAACTGTTTTTT . . TRBJ1-4 TRBV5-6
CATSDGQDYEQYF TGTGCCACCAGTGATGGACAAGACTACGAGCAGTACTTC . . TRBJ2-7 TRBV24-1
CSVRTGSDGYTF TGCAGCGTTCGTACAGGGAGTGATGGCTACACCTTC once . TRBJ1-2 TRBV29-1
CASSPPRGRVYGYTF TGTGCCAGCAGCCCCCCAAGGGGAAGGGTCTATGGCTACACCTTC . . TRBJ1-2 TRBV3-1/TRBV3-2